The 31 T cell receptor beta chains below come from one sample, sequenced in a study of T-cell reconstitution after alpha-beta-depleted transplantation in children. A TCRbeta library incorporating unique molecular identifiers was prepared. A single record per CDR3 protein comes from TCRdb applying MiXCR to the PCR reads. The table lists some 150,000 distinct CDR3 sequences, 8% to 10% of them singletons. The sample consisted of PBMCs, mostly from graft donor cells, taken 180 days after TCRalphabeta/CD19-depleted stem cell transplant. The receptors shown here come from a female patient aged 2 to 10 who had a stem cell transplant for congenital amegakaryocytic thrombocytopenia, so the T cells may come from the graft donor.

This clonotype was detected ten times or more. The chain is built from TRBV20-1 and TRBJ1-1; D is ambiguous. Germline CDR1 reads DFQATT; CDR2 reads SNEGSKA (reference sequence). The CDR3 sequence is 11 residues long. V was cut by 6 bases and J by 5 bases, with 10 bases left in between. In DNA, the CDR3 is TGCAGTGCCGCAAGAGTTACTGAAGCTTTCTTT. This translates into CSAARVTEAFF.

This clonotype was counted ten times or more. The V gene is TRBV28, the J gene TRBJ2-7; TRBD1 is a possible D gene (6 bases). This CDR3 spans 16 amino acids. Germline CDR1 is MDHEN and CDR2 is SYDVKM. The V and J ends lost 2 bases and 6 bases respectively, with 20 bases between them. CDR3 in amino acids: CASSLLRSGASPEQYF. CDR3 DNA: TGTGCCAGCAGTTTACTCCGGTCAGGGGCCTCCCCCGAGCAGTACTTC.

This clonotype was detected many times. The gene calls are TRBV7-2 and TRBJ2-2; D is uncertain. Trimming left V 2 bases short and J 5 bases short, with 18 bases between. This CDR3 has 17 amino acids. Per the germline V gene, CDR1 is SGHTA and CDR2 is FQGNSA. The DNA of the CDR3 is TGTGCCAGCAGCTTAAGTGGAAGGATAGGAGTTACCGGGGAGCTGTTTTTT. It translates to CASSLSGRIGVTGELFF.

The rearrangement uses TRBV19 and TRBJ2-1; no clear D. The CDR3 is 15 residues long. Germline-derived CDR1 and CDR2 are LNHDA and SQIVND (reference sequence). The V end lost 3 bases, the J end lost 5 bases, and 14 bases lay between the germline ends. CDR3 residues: CASSIAFGPHNEQFF. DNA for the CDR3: TGTGCCAGTAGTATCGCGTTCGGGCCGCACAATGAGCAGTTCTTC.

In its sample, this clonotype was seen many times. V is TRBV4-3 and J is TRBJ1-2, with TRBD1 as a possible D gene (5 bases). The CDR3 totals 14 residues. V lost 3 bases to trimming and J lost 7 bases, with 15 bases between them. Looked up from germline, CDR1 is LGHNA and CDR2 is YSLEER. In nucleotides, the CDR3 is TGCGCCAGCAGCCAGGGGGATAAGGGCTTTGGCTACACCTTC. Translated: CASSQGDKGFGYTF.

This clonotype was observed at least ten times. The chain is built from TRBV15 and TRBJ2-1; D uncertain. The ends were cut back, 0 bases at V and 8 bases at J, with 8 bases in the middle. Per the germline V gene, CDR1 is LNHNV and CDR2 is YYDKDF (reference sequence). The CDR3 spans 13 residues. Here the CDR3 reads CATSRDLLDEQFF. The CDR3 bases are TGTGCCACCAGCAGAGACCTCTTAGATGAGCAGTTCTTC.

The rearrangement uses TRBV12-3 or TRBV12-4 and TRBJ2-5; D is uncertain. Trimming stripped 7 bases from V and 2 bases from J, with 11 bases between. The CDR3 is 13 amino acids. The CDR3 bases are TGTGCCAGCAATTCGTATCAGCAAGAGACCCAGTACTTC. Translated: CASNSYQQETQYF.

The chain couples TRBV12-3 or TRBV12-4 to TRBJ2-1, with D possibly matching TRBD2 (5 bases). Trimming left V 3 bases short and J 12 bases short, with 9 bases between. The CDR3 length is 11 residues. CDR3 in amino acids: CASSFSGRQFF. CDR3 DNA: TGTGCCAGCAGTTTTTCGGGGAGGCAGTTCTTC.

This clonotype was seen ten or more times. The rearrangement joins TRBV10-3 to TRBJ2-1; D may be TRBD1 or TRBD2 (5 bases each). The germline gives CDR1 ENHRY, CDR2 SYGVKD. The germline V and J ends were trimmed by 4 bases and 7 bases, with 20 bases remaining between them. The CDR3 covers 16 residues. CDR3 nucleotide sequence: TGTGCCATCAGTGTGGCAGGGCGATTACTAGGGAATGAGCAGTTCTTC. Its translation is CAISVAGRLLGNEQFF.

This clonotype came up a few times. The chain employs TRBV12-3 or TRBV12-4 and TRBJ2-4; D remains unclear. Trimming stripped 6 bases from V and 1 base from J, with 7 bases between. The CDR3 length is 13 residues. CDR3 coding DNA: TGTGCCAGCAGCGTAGCTGCCAAAAACATTCAGTACTTC. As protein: CASSVAAKNIQYF.

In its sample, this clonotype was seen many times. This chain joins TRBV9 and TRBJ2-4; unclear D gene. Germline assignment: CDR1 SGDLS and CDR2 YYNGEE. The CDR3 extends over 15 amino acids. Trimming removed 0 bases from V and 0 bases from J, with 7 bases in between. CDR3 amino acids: CASSVGPLAKNIQYF. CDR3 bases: TGTGCCAGCAGCGTAGGACCTCTAGCCAAAAACATTCAGTACTTC.

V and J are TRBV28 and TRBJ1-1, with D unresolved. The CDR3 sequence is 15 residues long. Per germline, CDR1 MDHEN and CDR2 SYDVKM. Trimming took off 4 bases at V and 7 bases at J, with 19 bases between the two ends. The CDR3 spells CASSSFGLRLGEAFF. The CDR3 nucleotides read TGTGCCAGCAGTTCTTTCGGCCTCCGATTGGGTGAAGCTTTCTTT.

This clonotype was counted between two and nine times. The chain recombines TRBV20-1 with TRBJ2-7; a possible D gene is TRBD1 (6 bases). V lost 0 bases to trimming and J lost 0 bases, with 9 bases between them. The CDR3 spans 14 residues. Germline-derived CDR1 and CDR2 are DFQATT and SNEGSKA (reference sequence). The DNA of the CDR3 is TGCAGTGCTAGAGAGGGGACACGCTCCTACGAGCAGTACTTC. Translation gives CSAREGTRSYEQYF.

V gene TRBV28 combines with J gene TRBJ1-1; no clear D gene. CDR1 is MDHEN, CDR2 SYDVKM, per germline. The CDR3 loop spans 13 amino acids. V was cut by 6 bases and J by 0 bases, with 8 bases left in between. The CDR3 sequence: CASRVSLNTEAFF. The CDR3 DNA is TGTGCCAGCAGGGTGTCCTTGAACACTGAAGCTTTCTTT.

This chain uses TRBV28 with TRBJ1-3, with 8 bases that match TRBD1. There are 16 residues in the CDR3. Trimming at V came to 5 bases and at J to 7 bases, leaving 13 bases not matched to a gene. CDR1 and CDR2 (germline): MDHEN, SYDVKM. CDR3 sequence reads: CASSRTDRGFQNTIYF. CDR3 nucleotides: TGTGCCAGCAGTCGTACCGACAGGGGCTTTCAGAACACCATATATTTT.

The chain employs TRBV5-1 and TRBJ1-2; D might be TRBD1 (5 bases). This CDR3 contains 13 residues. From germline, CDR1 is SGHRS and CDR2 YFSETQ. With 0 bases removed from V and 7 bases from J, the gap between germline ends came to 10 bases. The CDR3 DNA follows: TGCGCCAGCAGCTTGGCGGAAGGGGTTGGCTACACCTTC. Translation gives CASSLAEGVGYTF.

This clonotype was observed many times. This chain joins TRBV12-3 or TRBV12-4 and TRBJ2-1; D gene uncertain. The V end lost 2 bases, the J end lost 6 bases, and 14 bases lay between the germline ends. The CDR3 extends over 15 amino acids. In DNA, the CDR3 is TGTGCCAGCAGTTTAATCCCAAACCCGGGCAATGAGCAGTTCTTC. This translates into CASSLIPNPGNEQFF.

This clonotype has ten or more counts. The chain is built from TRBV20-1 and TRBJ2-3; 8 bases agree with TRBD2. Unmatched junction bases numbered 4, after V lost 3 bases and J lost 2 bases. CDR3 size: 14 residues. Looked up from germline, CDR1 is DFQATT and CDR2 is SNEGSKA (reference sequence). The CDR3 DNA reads TGCAGTGCTAGTATAGCGGGAAACACAGATACGCAGTATTTT. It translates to CSASIAGNTDTQYF.

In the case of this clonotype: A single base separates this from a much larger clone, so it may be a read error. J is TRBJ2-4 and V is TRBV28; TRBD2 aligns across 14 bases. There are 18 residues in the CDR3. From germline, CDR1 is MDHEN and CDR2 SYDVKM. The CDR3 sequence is CASSLWGLAGAGKNIRYF. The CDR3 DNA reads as TGTGCCAGCAGTTTATGGGGACTAGCGGGAGCTGGCAAAAACATTCGGTACTTC.

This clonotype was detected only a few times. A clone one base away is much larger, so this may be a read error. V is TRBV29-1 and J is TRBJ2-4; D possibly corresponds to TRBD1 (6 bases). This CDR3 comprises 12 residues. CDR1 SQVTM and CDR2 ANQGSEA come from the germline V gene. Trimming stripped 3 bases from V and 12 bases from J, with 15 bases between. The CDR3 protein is CSVEAGADSQYF. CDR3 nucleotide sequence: TGCAGCGTTGAGGCAGGGGCGGACAGTCAGTACTTC.

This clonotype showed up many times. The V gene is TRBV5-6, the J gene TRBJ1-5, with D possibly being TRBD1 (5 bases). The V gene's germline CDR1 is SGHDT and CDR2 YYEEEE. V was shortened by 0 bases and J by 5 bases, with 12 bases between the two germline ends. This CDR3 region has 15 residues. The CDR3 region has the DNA TGTGCCAGCAGCTTGGGGAGGGGAAAAGATCAGCCCCAGCATTTT. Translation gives CASSLGRGKDQPQHF.

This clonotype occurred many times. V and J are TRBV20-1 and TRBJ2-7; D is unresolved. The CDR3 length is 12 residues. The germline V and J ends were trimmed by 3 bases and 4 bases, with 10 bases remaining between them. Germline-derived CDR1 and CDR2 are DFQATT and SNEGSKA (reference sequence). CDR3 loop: CSARGTFYEQYF. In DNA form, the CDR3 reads TGCAGTGCTAGGGGCACATTTTACGAGCAGTACTTC.

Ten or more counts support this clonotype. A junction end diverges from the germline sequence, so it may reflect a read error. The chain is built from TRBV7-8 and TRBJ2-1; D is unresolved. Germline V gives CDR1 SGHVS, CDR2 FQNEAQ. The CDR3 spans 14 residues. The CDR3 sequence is CASSLGALNNDQFF. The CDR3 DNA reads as TGTGCCAGCAGCTTAGGGGCACTAAACAATGACCAGTTCTTC.

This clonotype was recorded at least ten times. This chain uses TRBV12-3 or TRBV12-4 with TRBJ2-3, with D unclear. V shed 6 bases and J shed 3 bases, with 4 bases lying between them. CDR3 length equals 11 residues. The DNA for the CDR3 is TGTGCCAGCAGGATGACAGATACGCAGTATTTT. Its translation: CASRMTDTQYF.

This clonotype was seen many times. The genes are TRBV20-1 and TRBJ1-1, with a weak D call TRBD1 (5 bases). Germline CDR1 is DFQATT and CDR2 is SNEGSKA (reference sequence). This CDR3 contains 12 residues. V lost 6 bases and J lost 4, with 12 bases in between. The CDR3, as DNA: TGCAGTGCCCAGGCAGGGTTCACTGAAGCTTTCTTT. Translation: CSAQAGFTEAFF.

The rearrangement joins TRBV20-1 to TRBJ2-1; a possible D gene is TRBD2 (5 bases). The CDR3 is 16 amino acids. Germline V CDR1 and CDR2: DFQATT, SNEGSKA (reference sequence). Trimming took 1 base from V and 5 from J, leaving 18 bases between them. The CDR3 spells CSARAFPQKADNEQFF. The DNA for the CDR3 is TGCAGTGCTAGAGCTTTTCCCCAGAAAGCGGACAATGAGCAGTTCTTC.

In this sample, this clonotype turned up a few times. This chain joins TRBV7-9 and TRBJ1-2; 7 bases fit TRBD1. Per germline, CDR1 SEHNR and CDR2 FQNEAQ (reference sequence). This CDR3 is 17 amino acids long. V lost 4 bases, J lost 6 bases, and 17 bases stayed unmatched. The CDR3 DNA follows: TGTGCCAGCAGCTCCCGGCGACAGGGTATAGGTTTAGATGGCTACACCTTC. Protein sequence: CASSSRRQGIGLDGYTF.

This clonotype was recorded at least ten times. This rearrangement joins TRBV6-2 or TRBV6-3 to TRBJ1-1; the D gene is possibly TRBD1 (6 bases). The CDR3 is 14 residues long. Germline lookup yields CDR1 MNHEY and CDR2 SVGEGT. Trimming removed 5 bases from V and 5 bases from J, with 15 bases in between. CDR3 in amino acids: CASSAPGEWTEAFF. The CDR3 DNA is TGTGCCAGCAGTGCCCCAGGGGAGTGGACTGAAGCTTTCTTT.

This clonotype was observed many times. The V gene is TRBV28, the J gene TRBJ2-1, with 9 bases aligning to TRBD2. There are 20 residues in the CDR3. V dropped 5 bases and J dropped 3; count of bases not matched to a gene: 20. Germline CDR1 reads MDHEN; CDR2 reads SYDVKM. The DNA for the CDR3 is TGTGCCAGCAGTCCAAGGGAACAGCTCTGGGGCGGGAGGGACTACAATGAGCAGTTCTTC. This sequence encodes CASSPREQLWGGRDYNEQFF. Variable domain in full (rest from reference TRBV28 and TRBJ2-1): DVKVTQSSRYLVKRTGEKVFLECVQDMDHENMFWYRQDPGLGLRLIYFSYDVKMKEKGDIPEGYSVSREKKERFSLILESASTNQTSMYLCASSPREQLWGGRDYNEQFFGPGTRLTVL.

The CDR3 sequence is CASSFNRDSRRGEKLFF. The CDR3 region has the DNA TGTGCCAGCAGCTTTAACCGGGACTCGAGAAGAGGTGAAAAACTGTTTTTT. The V and J genes are TRBV7-8 and TRBJ1-4; TRBD1 might be the D (5 bases). This CDR3 region has 17 residues. Trimming stripped 3 bases from V and 7 bases from J, with 21 bases between. Germline CDR1 reads SGHVS; CDR2 reads FQNEAQ.

This chain's CDR3 is CASSAAREAYEQYF. The CDR3 bases are TGTGCCAGCAGCGCAGCGCGGGAGGCCTACGAGCAGTACTTC. The rearrangement links TRBV9 to TRBJ2-7, with 8 bases matching TRBD2. This CDR3 contains 14 residues. The V gene end was trimmed by 3 bases and the J gene end by 2 bases; junction bases not matched to a gene: 4. Looked up from germline, CDR1 is SGDLS and CDR2 is YYNGEE.